This T cell receptor (beta chain) was obtained from a study of cytomegalovirus exposure and HLA in healthy donors. The donors were part of the 120-subject validation cohort, which stood apart from the roughly 700-subject first cohort. This CDR3 contains 14 residues. Germline assignment: CDR1 SGHTA and CDR2 FQGTGA. Deletions cut 4 bases from V and 0 bases from J, with 4 bases between. Sequencing used immunoSEQ multiplex PCR; TCRdb keeps in-frame clones, though not all of them. The data show roughly 330,000 clones, about nine tenths seen once. Study findings and constraints: Some public TCRs appeared in many individuals, while most sequences were rare.

A remark on this clone: What it binds is unknown.

The gene calls are TRBV7-3 and TRBJ2-6; no definite D call. The sample taken for sequencing was PBMCs. The TCR was taken from a woman younger than 45 in good health and CMV-seropositive. The CDR3 bases are TGTGCCAGCAGCTCCATCTCTGGGGCCAACGTCCTGACTTTC. Translating gives CASSSISGANVLTF.